These 27 T cell receptor beta chains came from one sample sequenced in a study of shared clonotypes between healthy human individuals. The table came from immunoSEQ multiplex PCR; TCRdb's copy has only in-frame clones and leaves some out. The repertoire holds about half a million clones, approximately 82% seen once, with about 12% in the top ten. The sample consisted of PBMCs. Every receptor here comes from a woman between 40 and 50 years old in good health. Some clones in this sample may be carry-over from other donors' samples.

The chain carries TRBV25-1 and TRBJ1-4, with D uncertain. The germline V gene has CDR1 MGHDK and CDR2 SYGVNS. The ends were cut back, 5 bases at V and 5 bases at J, with 15 bases in the middle. The CDR3 loop spans 15 amino acids. The CDR3 DNA follows: TGTGCCAGCAGTCAAAGCCGGGCGTCCAATGAAAAACTGTTTTTT. This codes for CASSQSRASNEKLFF.

The rearrangement uses TRBV18 and TRBJ2-5; no clear D gene. Trimming shortened V by 2 bases and J by 0 bases, and 7 bases separated the two germline ends. The CDR3 runs to 14 residues. The germline gives CDR1 KGHSH, CDR2 LQKENI. CDR3 bases: TGTGCCAGCTCACCAAGGGAATACCAAGAGACCCAGTACTTC. Its protein product is CASSPREYQETQYF.

The count of this clone is one. This chain joins TRBV27 and TRBJ2-5; 11 bases map to TRBD1. This CDR3 has 17 amino acids. Germline-derived CDR1 and CDR2 are MNHEY and SMNVEV (reference sequence). V dropped 4 bases and J dropped 5; count of bases not matched to a gene: 12. CDR3 residues: CASSSDPTGTGGETQYF. The CDR3 DNA reads TGTGCCAGCAGTTCCGACCCGACCGGGACAGGGGGGGAGACCCAGTACTTC.

The rearrangement links TRBV7-3 to TRBJ2-3, with 11 bases that match TRBD2. Germline CDR1 SGHTA, CDR2 FQGTGA. V was pared by 5 bases and J by 4 bases, with 11 bases of the junction left unmatched. CDR3 size: 17 residues. CDR3 sequence (DNA): TGTGCCAGCAGCCCCAACCCTCTAGCGGGAGGTTCAGATACGCAGTATTTT. Residues: CASSPNPLAGGSDTQYF.

In regard to this clone: The CDR3 does not close with the conserved phenylalanine or tryptophan, likely indicating a read error. This chain uses TRBV5-1 with TRBJ1-2, with D possibly being TRBD1 (6 bases). This CDR3 has 15 residues. The V gene's germline CDR1 is SGHRS and CDR2 YFSETQ. Between the trimmed V and J ends, which lost 4 bases and 5 bases, there was a span of 18 bases. CDR3 loop: CASSPGQANSYGYTL. In DNA, the CDR3 is TGCGCCAGCAGCCCGGGACAAGCAAACTCGTATGGCTACACCCTC.

In its sample, this clone was seen a few times. The chain combines TRBV25-1 with TRBJ1-5; no definite D call. V gave up 1 base and J gave up 6 bases, with 13 bases separating them. The CDR3 covers 15 residues. Looked up from germline, CDR1 is MGHDK and CDR2 is SYGVNS. The CDR3 coding sequence is TGTGCCAGCAGTGAATCTCCGGAGAGGAGTCAGCCCCAGCATTTT. Translated, it gives CASSESPERSQPQHF.

This sequence joins TRBV19 and TRBJ2-5; no firm D call. Germline CDR1 LNHDA, CDR2 SQIVND (reference sequence). There are 13 residues in the CDR3. The ends were cut back, 3 bases at V and 1 base at J, with 6 bases in the middle. CDR3 region: CASSMTIQETQYF. The DNA of the CDR3 is TGTGCCAGTAGTATGACGATCCAAGAGACCCAGTACTTC.

The rearrangement uses TRBV11-1 and TRBJ2-1, with TRBD2 matching 11 bases. V was clipped by 5 bases and J by 7 bases; unmatched bases: 7. In germline, CDR1 is SGHAT, CDR2 FQDESV (reference sequence). This CDR3 has 15 amino acids. The chain's CDR3 is CASSQTSGIGNEQFF. The CDR3 bases are TGTGCCAGCAGCCAGACTAGCGGGATAGGGAATGAGCAGTTCTTC.

The chain couples TRBV6-6 to TRBJ2-3; either TRBD1 or TRBD2 may fit D (6 bases each). CDR1 is MNHNY, CDR2 SVGAGI, per germline (reference sequence). Trimming left V 5 bases short and J 2 bases short, with 14 bases between. The CDR3 is made up of 15 amino acids. CDR3 sequence (DNA): TGTGCCAGCAGTACACAGGGAGGTCCCACAGATACGCAGTATTTT. Translating it yields CASSTQGGPTDTQYF.

V usage is TRBV5-1 and J usage is TRBJ2-1; the match to TRBD2 covers 14 bases. The V gene's germline CDR1 is SGHRS and CDR2 YFSETQ. V was clipped by 0 bases and J by 4 bases; unmatched bases: 12. The CDR3 is 20 residues long. As DNA, the CDR3 is TGCGCCAGCAGCTTGGATGGGACTAGCGGGAGCCTTTTGGGGTACAATGAGCAGTTCTTC. Its translation is CASSLDGTSGSLLGYNEQFF.

In this sample, this clone turned up once. The chain links TRBV9 to TRBJ2-7; 10 bases map to TRBD2. The CDR3 runs to 15 residues. V lost 0 bases and J lost 3; bases outside the gene matches: 3. The germline gives CDR1 SGDLS, CDR2 YYNGEE. The DNA for the CDR3 is TGTGCCAGCAGCGTAGCAGCGGGAGGGCACTACGAGCAGTACTTC. Translated: CASSVAAGGHYEQYF.

V and J are TRBV27 and TRBJ2-3, with D uncertain. Trimming pared 5 bases from V and 2 bases from J, leaving 5 bases between. CDR1 and CDR2 (germline): MNHEY, SMNVEV (reference sequence). The CDR3 length is 12 residues. The DNA for the CDR3 is TGTGCCAGCAGTCCCAACACAGATACGCAGTATTTT. Its translation: CASSPNTDTQYF.

The chain carries TRBV25-1 and TRBJ2-7; D unclear. The CDR3 consists of 12 residues. The germline CDR1 and CDR2 sequences are MGHDK and SYGVNS. V shed 5 bases and J shed 6 bases, with 11 bases lying between them. The CDR3 loop is CASSLVGSEQYF. Here the CDR3 DNA reads TGTGCCAGCAGTTTGGTGGGGTCCGAGCAGTACTTC.

The chain carries TRBV11-1 and TRBJ2-1; 9 nucleotides agree with TRBD2. The trim removed 2 bases at V and 12 bases at J, leaving 11 bases unmatched. The CDR3 covers 15 residues. Germline CDR1 and CDR2: SGHAT and FQDESV (reference sequence). DNA of the CDR3: TGTGCCAGCAGCTTAAATAGCGGGGGCCTCGGTGGGCAGTTCTTC. Its translation is CASSLNSGGLGGQFF.

CDR3 region: CASSPVQGATGELFF. CDR3 sequence (DNA): TGCGCCAGCAGCCCTGTGCAGGGGGCGACGGGGGAGCTGTTTTTT. This chain connects TRBV5-1 to TRBJ2-2; 8 bases are a match to TRBD1. This CDR3 has 15 residues. Losses at the gene ends were 4 bases for V and 8 bases for J; bases not matched to a gene: 10. Germline lookup yields CDR1 SGHRS and CDR2 YFSETQ.

The sample holds one count of this clone. The likely explanation is a read error, given a far larger clone one base away. This chain links TRBV29-1 with TRBJ2-4; D assignment may be TRBD1 or TRBD2 (5 bases each). The CDR3 covers 12 residues. CDR1 is SQVTM, CDR2 ANQGSEA, per germline. This CDR3 reads CSGGSGKNTQYF. The CDR3 DNA reads as TGCAGCGGGGGGAGTGGCAAAAACACTCAGTACTTC.

The chain uses TRBV6-5 and TRBJ2-7; 7 bases align to TRBD1. This CDR3 has 15 residues. CDR1 MNHEY and CDR2 SVGAGI come from the germline V gene. J gave up 4 bases and V 4 bases, and 10 bases lay outside the gene matches. The CDR3 loop is CASSSSGTENYEQYF. The CDR3 bases are TGTGCCAGCAGTTCCTCTGGGACAGAGAATTACGAGCAGTACTTC.

The chain uses TRBV5-1 and TRBJ2-7; D possibly corresponds to TRBD1 (5 bases). Trimming cost V 3 bases and J 6 bases, with 13 bases left between them. Germline V gene sequence: CDR1 SGHRS, CDR2 YFSETQ. CDR3 length: 13 amino acids. The CDR3 here is CASSSATEFEQYF. The CDR3 DNA sequence: TGCGCCAGCAGCTCCGCGACAGAGTTCGAGCAGTACTTC.

This clone was detected once. This rearrangement joins TRBV5-6 to TRBJ1-5, with D possibly TRBD1 on 6 matching bases. Trimming removed 4 bases at V and 4 bases at J, with 15 bases between. Germline V gives CDR1 SGHDT, CDR2 YYEEEE. The length of the CDR3 is 15 residues. Written as DNA, the CDR3 is TGTGCCAGCAGCAATCGAGGGGGGATTAATCAGCCCCAGCATTTT. Its protein product is CASSNRGGINQPQHF.

The chain links TRBV6-5 to TRBJ2-7; unclear D gene. The CDR3 covers 13 residues. CDR1 is MNHEY and CDR2 is SVGAGI in the germline V gene. The V end lost 6 bases, the J end lost 4 bases, and 13 bases lay between the germline ends. Written as DNA, the CDR3 is TGTGCCAGCAGCGACAAACCCAAGTACGAGCAGTACTTC. Its translation is CASSDKPKYEQYF.

The chain carries TRBV30 and TRBJ2-1, with 11 bases lining up with TRBD1. V lost 3 bases and J lost 3; bases outside the gene matches: 4. In germline, CDR1 is GTSNPN, CDR2 SVGIG (reference sequence). This CDR3 has 15 residues. The chain's CDR3 is CAWSPGTGGYNEQFF. The CDR3 DNA reads TGTGCCTGGAGCCCCGGGACAGGGGGCTACAATGAGCAGTTCTTC.

This clone appeared a few times. The rearrangement links TRBV7-2 to TRBJ1-2; a weak D match, TRBD1 (6 bases). CDR3 length: 12 amino acids. Trimming left V 5 bases short and J 5 bases short, with 9 bases between. Germline assignment: CDR1 SGHTA and CDR2 FQGNSA. The CDR3 DNA sequence: TGTGCCAGCAGCGCCACAGGGTATGGCTACACCTTC. This gives the protein CASSATGYGYTF.

The V call is TRBV30, the J call TRBJ2-7; 10 nucleotides match TRBD1. Germline lookup yields CDR1 GTSNPN and CDR2 SVGIG (reference sequence). V lost 7 bases and J lost 0; bases outside the gene matches: 3. The CDR3 is 13 amino acids. The CDR3 nucleotides are TGTGCCTACCGGGACAGGGGCTCCTACGAGCAGTACTTC. It yields the protein CAYRDRGSYEQYF.

The chain couples TRBV7-2 to TRBJ2-2; possible D gene TRBD2, 6 bases. Germline-derived CDR1 and CDR2 are SGHTA and FQGNSA. This CDR3 has 13 residues. The V end was cut by 9 bases, the J end by 2 bases, with 10 bases between. The CDR3 nucleotides read TGTGCCAGTCAGGGACTTAACACCGGGGAGCTGTTTTTT. The encoded protein is CASQGLNTGELFF.

Only a few counts were recorded for this clone. A junction boundary mismatches the germline segment, possibly from a read error. Other nucleotide sequences from this sample produce the same CDR3. The V and J genes are TRBV15 and TRBJ2-5; 10 bases map to TRBD1. Germline-derived CDR1 and CDR2 are LNHNV and YYDKDF (reference sequence). The CDR3 is 16 amino acids. This CDR3 is CATSPGTGDFQETQYF. In nucleotides, the CDR3 is TGTGCCACCAGTCCCGGGACAGGGGATTTCCAAGAGACTCAGTACTTC.

This clone was seen only once. The gene calls are TRBV11-3 and TRBJ1-1; D remains ambiguous. Germline V gene data show CDR1 as SGHNT and CDR2 as YENEEA. This CDR3 spans 13 amino acids. V lost 3 bases and J 3 bases, leaving 8 bases between the germline ends. The CDR3 coding sequence is TGTGCCAGCAGCTTCACCTTGTACACTGAAGCTTTCTTT. Translation gives CASSFTLYTEAFF.

The chain employs TRBV19 and TRBJ1-1, with 8 bases that match TRBD1. With V trimmed by 5 bases and J by 0 bases, 8 bases remained unmatched. The CDR3 sequence is 16 residues long. Per the germline V gene, CDR1 is LNHDA and CDR2 is SQIVND (reference sequence). For the CDR3, the DNA is TGTGCCAGTAGTTTCTTAAGGACAGGGCTGAACACTGAAGCTTTCTTT. Translating gives CASSFLRTGLNTEAFF.